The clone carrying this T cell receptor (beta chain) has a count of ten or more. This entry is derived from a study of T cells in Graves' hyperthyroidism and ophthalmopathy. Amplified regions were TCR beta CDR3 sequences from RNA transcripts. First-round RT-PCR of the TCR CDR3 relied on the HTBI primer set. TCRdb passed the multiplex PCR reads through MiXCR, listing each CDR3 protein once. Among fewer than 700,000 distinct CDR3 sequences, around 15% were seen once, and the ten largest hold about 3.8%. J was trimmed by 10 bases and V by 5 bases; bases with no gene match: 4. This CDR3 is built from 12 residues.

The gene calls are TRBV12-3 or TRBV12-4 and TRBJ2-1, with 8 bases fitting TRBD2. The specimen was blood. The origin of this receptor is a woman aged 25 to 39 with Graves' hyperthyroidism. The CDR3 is CASSHKREEQFF. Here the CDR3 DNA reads TGTGCCAGCAGTCATAAGCGGGAGGAGCAGTTCTTC.